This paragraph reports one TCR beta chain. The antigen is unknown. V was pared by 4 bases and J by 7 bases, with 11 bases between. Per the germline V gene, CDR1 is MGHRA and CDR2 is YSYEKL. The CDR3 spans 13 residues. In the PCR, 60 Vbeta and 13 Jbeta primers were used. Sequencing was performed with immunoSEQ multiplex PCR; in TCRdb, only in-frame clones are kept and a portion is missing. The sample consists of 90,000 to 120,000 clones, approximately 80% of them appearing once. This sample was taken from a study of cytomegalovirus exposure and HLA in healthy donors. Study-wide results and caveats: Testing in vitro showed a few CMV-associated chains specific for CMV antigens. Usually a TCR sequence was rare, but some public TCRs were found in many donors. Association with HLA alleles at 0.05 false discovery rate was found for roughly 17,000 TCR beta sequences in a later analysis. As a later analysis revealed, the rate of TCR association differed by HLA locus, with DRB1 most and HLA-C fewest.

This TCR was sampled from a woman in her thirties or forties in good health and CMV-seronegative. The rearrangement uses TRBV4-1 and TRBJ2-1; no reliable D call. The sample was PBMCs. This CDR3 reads CASSLFQENEQFF. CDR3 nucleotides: TGCGCCAGCAGCCTCTTTCAGGAAAATGAGCAGTTCTTC.